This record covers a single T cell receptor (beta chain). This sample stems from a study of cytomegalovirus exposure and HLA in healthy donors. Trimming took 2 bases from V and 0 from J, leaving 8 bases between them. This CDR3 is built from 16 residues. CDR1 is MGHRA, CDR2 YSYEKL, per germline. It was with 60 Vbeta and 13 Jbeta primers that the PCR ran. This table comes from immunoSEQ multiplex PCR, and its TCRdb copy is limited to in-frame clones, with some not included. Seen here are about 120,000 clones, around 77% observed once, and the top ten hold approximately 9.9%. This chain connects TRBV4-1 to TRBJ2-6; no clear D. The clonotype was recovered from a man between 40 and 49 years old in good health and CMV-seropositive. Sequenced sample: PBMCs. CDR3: CASSQSSVSGANVLTF. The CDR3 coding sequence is TGCGCCAGCAGCCAATCTTCAGTCTCTGGGGCCAACGTCCTGACTTTC.